The sequence of this T cell receptor (beta chain) was determined in a study of T cells after yellow fever vaccination. V was shortened by 3 bases and J by 4 bases, with 10 bases between the two germline ends. There are 14 residues in the CDR3. In germline, CDR1 is LNHDA, CDR2 SQIVND (reference sequence). TCRdb analysed the 5' RACE reads with MiXCR anew, one entry per CDR3 protein. The repertoire holds about 340,000 distinct CDR3 sequences, 7.5% to 9% seen once, with roughly 18% in the top ten. This clonotype came up a few times. The antigen remains undetermined. Study-wide results and caveats: Some clonotypes, a small share, were shared between CD4 and CD8 compartments. The presence of abundant clonotypes contaminating from the bulk population was possible in FACS-sorted repertoires.

The receptor comes from a man younger than 35 who received the YFV17D yellow fever vaccine. The material sequenced was PBMCs, taken on the day of the first yellow fever vaccination. The chain employs TRBV19 and TRBJ2-1, with a weak D call TRBD1 (5 bases). The CDR3 spells CASSIQGKYNEQFF. The CDR3 nucleotides are TGTGCCAGTAGTATTCAGGGTAAATACAATGAGCAGTTCTTC.